This TCR beta chain appears in the sequencing data of a study of blood T cell repertoires in COVID-19. CDR1 and CDR2 (germline): MNHEY, SVGAGI. The CDR3 contains 16 residues. The ends were cut back, 2 bases at V and 7 bases at J, with 17 bases in the middle. Study processing details: Nucleated cell counts were estimated from reference gene primer amplification. The repertoire was sequenced with immunoSEQ multiplex PCR; TCRdb's copy has only in-frame clones and lacks some. For V, J and clone size, that table is used; D and trimming come from the DNA. This sample carries about 84,000 clones, approximately 83% of them seen once, and the ten largest clones take roughly 29%.

The gene calls are TRBV6-5 and TRBJ1-4, with unresolved D. The sequenced material came from peripheral blood. This TCR was recovered from a woman aged 80 or older with acute or convalescent COVID-19. The CDR3 region has the DNA TGTGCCAGCAGTTACACCGGTGGTCCCCGGGGTGAAAAACTGTTTTTT. Translating gives CASSYTGGPRGEKLFF.